The 26 T cell receptor beta chains in this list originate from one sample, sequenced in a study of Graves' ophthalmopathy and Graves' hyperthyroidism (dated by TCRdb to between 2018 and 2020). Instrument used: Illumina HiSeq 2000. TCR beta CDR3 regions were amplified from RNA transcripts for repertoire sequencing. A first-round RT-PCR used HTBI primers with the Qiagen OneStep RT-PCR kit, followed by a second-round multiplex PCR, size selection and purification. TCRdb trimmed public reads at Q25 via fastp, called clones via MiXCR and kept in-frame beta chains. Entries that share a CDR3 protein sequence are merged under the most common genes and DNA. This sample lists 660,000 or so distinct CDR3 sequences; about two fifths were detected once. The ten largest clones take up 3% to 3.5% of the sample. Sequencing was done on a sample of peripheral blood. The origin of the receptors is an adult man with Graves' ophthalmopathy.

The genes are TRBV4-2 and TRBJ2-7; 8 nucleotides agree with TRBD2. Germline lookup yields CDR1 LGHNA and CDR2 YNFKEQ. The CDR3 runs 18 residues. The ends lost 0 bases at V and 1 base at J; junction bases unmatched: 11. In nucleotides, the CDR3 is TGTGCCAGCAGCCAAGAAGGGTTCCCAGCGGGGGTGTCCTACGAGCAGTACTTC. This gives the protein CASSQEGFPAGVSYEQYF.

The gene calls are TRBV7-2 and TRBJ1-4; the D is unclear. The germline V gene encodes CDR1 SGHTA and CDR2 FQGNSA. Trimming pared 5 bases from V and 2 bases from J, leaving 18 bases between. The CDR3 is made up of 17 amino acids. The DNA for the CDR3 is TGTGCCAGCAGCCCATTGACTCTCCACCGCACTAATGAAAAACTGTTTTTT. Translated, it gives CASSPLTLHRTNEKLFF.

This clonotype turned up a few times. V is TRBV13 and J is TRBJ2-7, with unresolved D. Germline assignment: CDR1 PRHDT and CDR2 FYEKMQ (reference sequence). The CDR3 extends over 15 amino acids. Trimming pared 1 base from V and 1 base from J, leaving 11 bases between. In DNA form, the CDR3 reads TGTGCCAGCAGCTTAGTTAGTACGTCATCCTACGAGCAGTACTTC. Translation gives CASSLVSTSSYEQYF.

The chain has TRBV29-1 and TRBJ1-2, with a weak D call TRBD1 (6 bases). Between the trimmed V and J ends, which lost 6 bases and 3 bases, there was a span of 14 bases. CDR3 size: 13 residues. Germline CDR1 reads SQVTM; CDR2 reads ANQGSEA. Written as DNA, the CDR3 is TGCAGCGTGACTTACGGGGGCGACTATGGCTACACCTTC. The encoded protein is CSVTYGGDYGYTF.

The chain uses TRBV2 and TRBJ1-2, with 7 positions matching TRBD1. Germline values: CDR1 SNHLY, CDR2 FYNNEI. The V and J ends lost 0 bases and 4 bases, in that order; junction bases with no gene match: 2. This CDR3 region has 14 residues. CDR3 DNA: TGTGCCAGCAGTGAAGCCCGGGACAGCTATGGCTACACCTTC. It codes for CASSEARDSYGYTF.

V and J are TRBV2 and TRBJ1-4, with D perhaps matching TRBD1 (6 bases). CDR3 length: 14 amino acids. V was pared by 6 bases and J by 2 bases, with 10 bases between. Germline lookup yields CDR1 SNHLY and CDR2 FYNNEI. CDR3 nucleotide sequence: TGTGCCAGCAGCAGGGGCGTTACTAATGAAAAACTGTTTTTT. Translated, it gives CASSRGVTNEKLFF.

Of note for this clonotype: This could be a read error, since a much larger clone is one nucleotide away. The chain is built from TRBV5-1 and TRBJ1-2; D not resolved. CDR3 length: 14 residues. Deletions cut 0 bases from V and 6 bases from J, with 12 bases between. The germline gives CDR1 SGHRS, CDR2 YFSETQ. CDR3 DNA sequence: TGCGCCAGCAGCTTGGAGGAGAGAGCCCATGGCTACACCTTC. Translating it yields CASSLEERAHGYTF.

The chain recombines TRBV5-1 with TRBJ2-7; no clear D gene. This CDR3 spans 14 amino acids. Trimming shortened V by 0 bases and J by 3 bases, and 10 bases separated the two germline ends. Germline lookup yields CDR1 SGHRS and CDR2 YFSETQ. The CDR3, as DNA: TGCGCCAGCAGCTTGGTACCAATGAACTACGAGCAGTACTTC. It translates to CASSLVPMNYEQYF.

As to this clonotype: This sequence may be a read error, since a much larger clone differs from it by one base. In DNA, the CDR3 is TGTGCCAGCAGCCCTCGACGGGGGGCGGGCACTGAAGCTTTCTTT. Residues: CASSPRRGAGTEAFF. This chain uses TRBV7-9 with TRBJ1-1; tentatively, D is TRBD1 (6 bases). Trimming stripped 5 bases from V and 4 bases from J, with 17 bases between. CDR3 length: 15 residues. Per the germline V gene, CDR1 is SEHNR and CDR2 is FQNEAQ (reference sequence).

The CDR3 here is CARAGDWDQPQHF. CDR3 bases: TGTGCTAGGGCGGGAGACTGGGATCAGCCCCAGCATTTT. This chain joins TRBV9 and TRBJ1-5; no reliable D call. The CDR3 covers 13 residues. Looked up from germline, CDR1 is SGDLS and CDR2 is YYNGEE.

Concerning this clonotype itself: A much bigger clone sits one base away, suggesting this may be a read error. The rearrangement joins TRBV20-1 to TRBJ2-7; 8 bases agree with TRBD1. The CDR3 loop spans 15 amino acids. J lost 2 bases, V lost 1 base, and 7 bases had no gene match. From germline, CDR1 is DFQATT and CDR2 SNEGSKA (reference sequence). CDR3 sequence (DNA): TGCAGTGCTAGAGTGAGGACAGGGAGGACCTACGAGCAGTACTTC. It yields the protein CSARVRTGRTYEQYF.

The chain is built from TRBV5-6 and TRBJ1-5; TRBD1 might be the D (6 bases). CDR1 SGHDT and CDR2 YYEEEE come from the germline V gene. With 2 bases removed from V and 11 bases from J, the gap between germline ends came to 17 bases. The CDR3 is made up of 14 amino acids. The CDR3 nucleotides read TGTGCCAGCAGCTTTCGGCGGGGGGCAGAGACCCAGCATTTT. It specifies CASSFRRGAETQHF.

The rearrangement joins TRBV29-1 to TRBJ2-1; maybe TRBD1 (6 bases). The CDR3 consists of 15 residues. The germline V gene has CDR1 SQVTM and CDR2 ANQGSEA. V shed 7 bases and J shed 2 bases, with 18 bases lying between them. This chain's CDR3 is CSALGAGQTYNEQFF. In nucleotides, the CDR3 is TGCAGCGCCCTGGGGGCCGGACAGACCTACAATGAGCAGTTCTTC.

This chain uses TRBV7-2 with TRBJ2-2, with D unclear. The CDR3 consists of 14 residues. Germline-derived CDR1 and CDR2 are SGHTA and FQGNSA. V was pared by 5 bases and J by 7 bases, with 14 bases between. The CDR3, as DNA: TGTGCCAGCAGCCTAGAGAGCCAGATCGGGGAGCTGTTTTTT. Amino acids: CASSLESQIGELFF. The full variable domain, with the rest looked up from reference TRBV7-2 and TRBJ2-2, is GAGVSQSPSNKVTEKGKDVELRCDPISGHTALYWYRQSLGQGLEFLIYFQGNSAPDKSGLPSDRFSAERTGGSVSTLTIQRTQQEDSAVYLCASSLESQIGELFFGEGSRLTVL.

This clonotype was detected only once. The junction departs from germline at one end; a sequencing error may be responsible. The chain couples TRBV15 to TRBJ2-7; TRBD1 aligns across 9 bases. Germline V gene lookup returns CDR1 LNHNV and CDR2 YYDKDF (reference sequence). The CDR3 has 15 amino acids. CDR3 loop: CATSREGTGTYKQYF. The CDR3 DNA is TGTGCCACCAGCAGGGAAGGGACAGGGACCTACAAGCAGTACTTC. The whole variable domain, filled in from reference TRBV15 and TRBJ2-7, reads DAMVIQNPRYQVTQFGKPVTLSCSQTLNHNVMYWYQQKSSQAPKLLFHYYDKDFNNEADTPDNFQSRRPNTSFCFLDIRSPGLGDTAMYLCATSREGTGTYKQYFGPGTRLTVT.

This chain joins TRBV7-2 and TRBJ2-5, with unresolved D. V shed 5 bases and J shed 3 bases, with 16 bases lying between them. The CDR3 is 15 residues long. CDR1 is SGHTA and CDR2 is FQGNSA in the germline V gene. This CDR3 is CASSLRASREETQYF. CDR3 in DNA: TGTGCCAGCAGCCTAAGGGCGTCCCGCGAAGAGACCCAGTACTTC.

A remark on this clonotype: The germline gene is not matched at one end of the junction; a read error may be the cause. The rearrangement links TRBV12-3 or TRBV12-4 to TRBJ2-2; no clear D. The CDR3 sequence is 14 residues long. The CDR3 DNA is TGTGTCAGCAGCCTCAGGTCGAACACCGGGGAGCTGTTTTTT. Translated, it gives CVSSLRSNTGELFF.

This clonotype turned up a few times. The chain couples TRBV9 to TRBJ2-7; 8 bases are a match to TRBD1. CDR1 SGDLS and CDR2 YYNGEE come from the germline V gene. CDR3 length equals 14 residues. J gave up 2 bases and V 4 bases, and 5 bases lay outside the gene matches. The CDR3 spells CASSPLQGAYEQYF. The CDR3 region has the DNA TGTGCCAGCAGCCCTTTACAGGGGGCCTACGAGCAGTACTTC.

This clonotype was observed at least ten times. The chain is built from TRBV10-3 and TRBJ1-1, with TRBD1 matching over 7 bases. Germline loops: CDR1 ENHRY, CDR2 SYGVKD. The CDR3 spans 15 residues. V shed 3 bases and J 0 bases; nucleotides not matched to a gene: 4. The CDR3 DNA sequence: TGTGCCATCAGTGAAAGGACAGGACTGAACACTGAAGCTTTCTTT. This sequence encodes CAISERTGLNTEAFF.

About this clonotype: A much larger clone differs by one base, so this may be a read error. The V gene is TRBV20-1, the J gene TRBJ2-7, with a weak D call TRBD2 (5 bases). CDR1 and CDR2 (germline): DFQATT, SNEGSKA (reference sequence). The CDR3 runs 12 residues. In nucleotides, the CDR3 is TGCAGTGCTAGTAGGGAAGACTACGAGCAGAACTTC. Protein product: CSASREDYEQNF.

This clonotype was observed a single time. Sequence at one end of the junction differs from germline and may be a read error. The chain combines TRBV29-1 with TRBJ1-1; D not certain. Germline CDR1 reads SQVTM; CDR2 reads ANQGSEA. The length of the CDR3 is 13 residues. The DNA of the CDR3 is TGCAGCGTTGGAGACTACGTTACAAGTGAAGCTCTCTTT. This encodes CSVGDYVTSEALF.

This clonotype was recorded many times. For the CDR3, the DNA is TGTGCCAGTACTCAGGCGAACACTGAAGCTTTCTTT. Its protein is CASTQANTEAFF. The chain links TRBV19 to TRBJ1-1; D gene unclear. This CDR3 contains 12 residues. The germline V gene encodes CDR1 LNHDA and CDR2 SQIVND (reference sequence). V was trimmed by 7 bases and J by 1 base, leaving 7 bases between them.

This clonotype has at least ten counts. The genes are TRBV7-2 and TRBJ1-2, with D tentatively TRBD1 (6 bases). Deletions cut 1 base from V and 6 bases from J, with 15 bases between. CDR3 length: 15 residues. Germline CDR1 reads SGHTA; CDR2 reads FQGNSA. This CDR3 is CASSLVRGGQNGYTF. The DNA of the CDR3 is TGTGCCAGCAGCTTAGTCCGAGGGGGGCAGAATGGCTACACCTTC. Filled out from reference TRBV7-2 and TRBJ1-2, the complete variable domain reads GAGVSQSPSNKVTEKGKDVELRCDPISGHTALYWYRQSLGQGLEFLIYFQGNSAPDKSGLPSDRFSAERTGGSVSTLTIQRTQQEDSAVYLCASSLVRGGQNGYTFGSGTRLTVV.

The chain is built from TRBV27 and TRBJ2-7, with D hard to call. Germline V gene data show CDR1 as MNHEY and CDR2 as SMNVEV (reference sequence). V lost 6 bases and J 3 bases, leaving 15 bases between the germline ends. This CDR3 comprises 14 residues. The CDR3 region is CASSNAPSYYEQYF. The DNA of the CDR3 is TGTGCCAGCAGCAATGCACCAAGCTACTACGAGCAGTACTTC.

This clonotype was seen many times. The chain recombines TRBV5-1 with TRBJ1-2; maybe TRBD1 (5 bases). Trimming removed 8 bases from V and 3 bases from J, with 20 bases in between. This CDR3 contains 15 residues. Germline CDR1 reads SGHRS; CDR2 reads YFSETQ. As DNA, the CDR3 is TGCGCCAGTCTTCCCGGGACGGCAGTAGACTATGGCTACACCTTC. Translation gives CASLPGTAVDYGYTF.

The chain joins TRBV2 to TRBJ1-2; tentative D call: TRBD1 (5 bases). Germline assignment: CDR1 SNHLY and CDR2 FYNNEI. V lost 6 bases to trimming and J lost 4 bases, with 12 bases between them. This CDR3 is 13 amino acids long. CDR3 in DNA: TGTGCCAGCAGCGCCACAGGTCTCTATGGCTACACCTTC. Translation gives CASSATGLYGYTF.